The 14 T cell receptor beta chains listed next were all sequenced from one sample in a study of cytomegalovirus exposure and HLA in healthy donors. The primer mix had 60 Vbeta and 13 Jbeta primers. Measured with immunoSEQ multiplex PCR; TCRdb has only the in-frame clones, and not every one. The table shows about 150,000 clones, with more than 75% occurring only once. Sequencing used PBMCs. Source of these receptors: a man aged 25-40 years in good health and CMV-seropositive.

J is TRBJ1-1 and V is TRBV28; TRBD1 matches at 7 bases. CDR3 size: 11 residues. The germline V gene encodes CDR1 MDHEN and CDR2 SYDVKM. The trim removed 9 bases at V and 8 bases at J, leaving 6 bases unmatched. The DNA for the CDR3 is TGTGCCAGTTTTAGACAGGGAGAAGCTTTCTTT. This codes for CASFRQGEAFF.

CDR3 nucleotides: TGTGCCAGCCTAGCCCCTAGCGGGAGGGAGAATGAGCAGTTCTTC. Protein product: CASLAPSGRENEQFF. The chain carries TRBV5-4 and TRBJ2-1; 12 nucleotides agree with TRBD2. The length of the CDR3 is 15 residues. The V gene's germline CDR1 is SGHNT and CDR2 YYREEE (reference sequence). Unmatched junction bases numbered 9, after V lost 7 bases and J lost 7 bases.

The CDR3 bases are TGTGCCAGCAGCTTAGGAGGAGACAGTCAGCCCCAGCATTTT. This encodes CASSLGGDSQPQHF. This chain connects TRBV11-2 to TRBJ1-5, with a possible D match to TRBD1 (5 bases). Per germline, CDR1 SGHAT and CDR2 FQNNGV. The CDR3 is made up of 14 amino acids. Trimming stripped 1 base from V and 6 bases from J, with 10 bases between. Using reference TRBV11-2 and TRBJ1-5 for the parts outside the CDR3, the full variable domain is EAGVAQSPRYKIIEKRQSVAFWCNPISGHATLYWYQQILGQGPKLLIQFQNNGVVDDSQLPKDRFSAERLKGVDSTLKIQPAKLEDSAVYLCASSLGGDSQPQHFGDGTRLSIL.

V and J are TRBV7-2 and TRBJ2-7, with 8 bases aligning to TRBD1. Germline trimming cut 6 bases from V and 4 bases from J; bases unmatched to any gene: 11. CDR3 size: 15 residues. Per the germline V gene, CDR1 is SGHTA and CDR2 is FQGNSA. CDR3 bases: TGTGCCAGCAGAAATACAGGGGGTTCAGGGTACGAGCAGTACTTC. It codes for CASRNTGGSGYEQYF.

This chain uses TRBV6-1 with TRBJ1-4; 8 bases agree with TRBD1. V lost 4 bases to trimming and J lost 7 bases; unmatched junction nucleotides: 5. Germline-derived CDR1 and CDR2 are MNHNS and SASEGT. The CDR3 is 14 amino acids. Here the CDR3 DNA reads TGTGCCAGCAGTGCAGGACAGGGAGGTGAAAAACTGTTTTTT. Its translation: CASSAGQGGEKLFF.

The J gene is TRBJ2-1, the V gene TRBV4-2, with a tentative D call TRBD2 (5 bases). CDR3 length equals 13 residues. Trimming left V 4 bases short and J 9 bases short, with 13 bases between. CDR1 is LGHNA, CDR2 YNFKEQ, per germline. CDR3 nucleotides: TGTGCCAGCAGCCTGGAAACCGAGGGTGAGCAGTTCTTC. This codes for CASSLETEGEQFF.

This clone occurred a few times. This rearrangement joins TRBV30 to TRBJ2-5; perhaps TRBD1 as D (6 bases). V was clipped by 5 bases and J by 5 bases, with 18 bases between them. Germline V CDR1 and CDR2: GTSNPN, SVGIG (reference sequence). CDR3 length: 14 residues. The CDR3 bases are TGTGCCTGGGGCCAGGGGCGAAGTGGGGAGACCCAGTACTTC. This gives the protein CAWGQGRSGETQYF.

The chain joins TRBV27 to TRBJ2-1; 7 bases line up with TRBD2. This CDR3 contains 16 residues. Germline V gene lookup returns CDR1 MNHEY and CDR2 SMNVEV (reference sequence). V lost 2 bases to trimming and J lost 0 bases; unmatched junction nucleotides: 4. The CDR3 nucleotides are TGTGCCAGCAGTTTAGAGGCTAGCGGCTCCTACAATGAGCAGTTCTTC. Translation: CASSLEASGSYNEQFF.

CDR3 sequence (DNA): TGTGCCAGCGCGGTAGTAAATAGCAATCAGCCCCAGCATTTT. Translated, it gives CASAVVNSNQPQHF. The gene calls are TRBV2 and TRBJ1-5; D gene ambiguous. The germline V gene has CDR1 SNHLY and CDR2 FYNNEI. The CDR3 totals 14 residues. V was trimmed by 8 bases and J by 0 bases, leaving 11 bases between them.

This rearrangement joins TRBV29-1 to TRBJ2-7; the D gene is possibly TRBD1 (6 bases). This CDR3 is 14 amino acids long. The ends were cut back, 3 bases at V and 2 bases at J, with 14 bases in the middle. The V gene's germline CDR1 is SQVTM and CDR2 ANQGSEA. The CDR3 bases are TGCAGCGTTGAGCGCCCAGGGGCGACCTACGAGCAGTACTTC. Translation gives CSVERPGATYEQYF.

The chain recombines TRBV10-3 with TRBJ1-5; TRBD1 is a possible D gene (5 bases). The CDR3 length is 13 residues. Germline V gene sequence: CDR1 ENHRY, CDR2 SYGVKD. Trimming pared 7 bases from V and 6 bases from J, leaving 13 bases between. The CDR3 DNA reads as TGTGCCATCAATCGAGCCGGGGGTCAGCCCCAGCATTTT. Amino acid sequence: CAINRAGGQPQHF.

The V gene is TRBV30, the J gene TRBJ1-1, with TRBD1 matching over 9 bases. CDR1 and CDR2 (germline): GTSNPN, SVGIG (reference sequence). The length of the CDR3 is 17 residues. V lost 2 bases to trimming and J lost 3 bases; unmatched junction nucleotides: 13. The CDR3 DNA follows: TGTGCCTGGAGTTATTTTAGTGGGACAGGGCCTTACACTGAAGCTTTCTTT. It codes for CAWSYFSGTGPYTEAFF.

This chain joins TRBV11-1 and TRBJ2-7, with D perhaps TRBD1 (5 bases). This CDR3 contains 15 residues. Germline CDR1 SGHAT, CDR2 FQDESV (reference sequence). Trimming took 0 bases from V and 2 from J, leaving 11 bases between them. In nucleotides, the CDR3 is TGTGCCAGCAGCTTAGCGCAGGGTGGCCCCTACGAGCAGTACTTC. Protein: CASSLAQGGPYEQYF.

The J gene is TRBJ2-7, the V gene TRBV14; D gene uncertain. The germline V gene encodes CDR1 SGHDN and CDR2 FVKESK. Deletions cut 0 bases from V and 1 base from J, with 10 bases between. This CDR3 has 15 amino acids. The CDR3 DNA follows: TGTGCCAGCAGCCAAGATCAAGCAGCGTCCTACGAGCAGTACTTC. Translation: CASSQDQAASYEQYF.